These T cell receptor beta chains were read from a single sample in a study of T-cell reconstitution after alpha-beta-depleted transplantation in children. From the PCR reads, TCRdb called clonotypes with MiXCR, one entry per CDR3 protein. The data contain 750,000 to 950,000 distinct CDR3 sequences, 15% to 20% of them singletons. Specimen: PBMCs, mostly from graft donor cells, collected 360 days after TCRalphabeta/CD19-depleted stem cell transplant. The receptors derive from a male patient aged 10-17 years who had a stem cell transplant for acute lymphoblastic leukemia, so the T cells may come from the graft donor. The CDR3 runs from the conserved cysteine through the conserved F or W. The D gene is left open where the match is weak. The size field is filled for only some rows; it gives once, few, many or a size class.

>.|few|TRBJ2-5|TRBV5-1
CASSSTPHLQETQYF
TGCGCCAGCAGCTCAACTCCTCACCTCCAAGAGACCCAGTACTTC
>TRBD1|few|TRBJ2-7|TRBV27
CASSLSSGTGDYEQYF
TGTGCCAGCAGTTTATCCTCCGGGACAGGGGATTACGAGCAGTACTTC
>TRBD1|many|TRBJ1-1|TRBV12-3/TRBV12-4
CASSSRGRNTEAFF
TGTGCCAGCAGTTCCAGGGGGCGAAACACTGAAGCTTTCTTT
>.|.|TRBJ2-2|TRBV7-7
CASSFGAHTGELFF
TGTGCCAGCAGCTTCGGGGCACACACCGGGGAGCTGTTTTTT
>.|few|TRBJ1-6|TRBV30
CAWRDIRLSPLHF
TGTGCCTGGAGAGACATCCGGCTTTCACCCCTCCACTTT
>TRBD1|many|TRBJ2-7|TRBV10-3
CAIRPGQGGKSEQYF
TGTGCCATCAGACCGGGACAGGGAGGCAAATCCGAGCAGTACTTC
>TRBD2|many|TRBJ2-1|TRBV24-1
CATSDWLAGSSYNEQFF
TGTGCCACCAGTGATTGGTTAGCGGGGAGCTCCTACAATGAGCAGTTCTTC
>.|few|TRBJ2-2|TRBV29-1
CSVEDGGRYTGELFF
TGCAGCGTTGAAGATGGCGGCCGATACACCGGGGAGCTGTTTTTT
>.|few|TRBJ2-3|TRBV10-1
CASSDPFLATDTQYF
TGCGCCAGCAGTGACCCCTTTTTGGCCACAGATACGCAGTATTTT
>.|few|TRBJ2-1|TRBV9
CASSAGPANLRDEQFF
TGTGCCAGCAGCGCGGGACCGGCCAATTTGAGGGATGAGCAGTTCTTC
>.|few|TRBJ2-3|TRBV25-1
CASSEPFATQYF
TGTGCCAGCAGTGAGCCATTTGCTACGCAGTATTTT
>TRBD2|few|TRBJ2-5|TRBV7-7
CASSLGTRETQYF
TGTGCCAGCAGCTTAGGGACTAGGGAGACCCAGTACTTC
>.|few|TRBJ2-7|TRBV19
CASSILAAEEQYF
TGTGCCAGTAGTATTCTCGCGGCGGAGGAGCAGTACTTC
>.|.|TRBJ2-7|TRBV5-1
CASSLEAWQSYEQYF
TGCGCCAGCAGCTTGGAGGCGTGGCAGTCCTACGAGCAGTACTTC
>.|.|TRBJ2-7|TRBV14
CASSQTSGTGSRPEQYF
TGTGCCAGCAGCCAAACTAGCGGGACAGGGAGTCGTCCCGAGCAGTACTTC
>.|many|TRBJ2-3|TRBV5-1
CASSLDRRGEDTQYF
TGCGCCAGCAGCTTGGATAGGAGAGGGGAAGATACGCAGTATTTT
>TRBD1|.|TRBJ2-7|TRBV20-1
CSAPPRQGPYEQYF
TGCAGTGCCCCTCCCCGACAGGGCCCCTACGAGCAGTACTTC
>TRBD1|.|TRBJ2-1|TRBV2
CASELDRGLREQFF
TGTGCCAGCGAACTGGACAGGGGGCTACGTGAGCAGTTCTTC
>.|few|TRBJ2-1|TRBV2
CASDTSPPDNEQFF
TGTGCCAGCGATACTAGCCCTCCAGACAATGAGCAGTTCTTC
>TRBD2|few|TRBJ2-7|TRBV20-1
CSALTSGNPYEQYF
TGCAGTGCTTTGACTAGCGGAAACCCCTACGAGCAGTACTTC
>.|few|TRBJ1-4|TRBV30
CAWSRAHPRLNEKLFF
TGTGCCTGGAGCCGTGCACATCCAAGACTCAATGAAAAACTGTTTTTT
>TRBD2|.|TRBJ2-1|TRBV29-1
CSADGTSDYNEQFF
TGCAGCGCTGACGGGACTAGCGACTACAATGAGCAGTTCTTC
>TRBD2|.|TRBJ2-2|TRBV5-1
CASSHRLANTGELFF
TGCGCCAGCAGCCATCGACTAGCTAACACCGGGGAGCTGTTTTTT
>.|.|TRBJ2-7|TRBV12-3/TRBV12-4
CADAAVPLGKQYF
TGTGCCGATGCAGCAGTCCCGCTGGGGAAGCAGTACTTC
>.|.|TRBJ1-5|TRBV6-5
CASSRLKEWDSNQPQHF
TGTGCCAGCAGTCGCCTTAAGGAATGGGATAGCAATCAGCCCCAGCATTTT
>TRBD2|many|TRBJ2-2|TRBV4-1
CASSQESLAGGTGELFF
TGCGCCAGCAGCCAAGAAAGCCTAGCGGGAGGCACCGGGGAGCTGTTTTTT